The TCR beta chain under discussion was sequenced for a study of T cells in Graves' hyperthyroidism and ophthalmopathy. Lactation, pregnancy, other autoimmune disease or uncontrolled infection excluded patients. The source of the PBMCs was 10 ml of fresh peripheral blood. TCR beta CDR3 region amplification was performed from RNA transcripts. The HTBI primer set drove a first-round RT-PCR of the TCR CDR3. TCRdb reprocessed the multiplex PCR reads with MiXCR, giving one entry per CDR3 protein. The sample contains around 690,000 distinct CDR3 sequences, around 16% of which appear only once. This clonotype turned up a few times. V lost 2 bases, J lost 3 bases, and 11 bases lay in between. Germline CDR1 DFQATT, CDR2 SNEGSKA (reference sequence). The CDR3 has 14 amino acids.

This clonotype originated in a man over 45 with Graves' hyperthyroidism. The rearrangement uses TRBV20-1 and TRBJ2-1; no firm D call. Specimen: blood. The CDR3 nucleotides are TGCAGTGCTAGAAGGCAGTCCGACTACAATGAGCAGTTCTTC. This codes for CSARRQSDYNEQFF.